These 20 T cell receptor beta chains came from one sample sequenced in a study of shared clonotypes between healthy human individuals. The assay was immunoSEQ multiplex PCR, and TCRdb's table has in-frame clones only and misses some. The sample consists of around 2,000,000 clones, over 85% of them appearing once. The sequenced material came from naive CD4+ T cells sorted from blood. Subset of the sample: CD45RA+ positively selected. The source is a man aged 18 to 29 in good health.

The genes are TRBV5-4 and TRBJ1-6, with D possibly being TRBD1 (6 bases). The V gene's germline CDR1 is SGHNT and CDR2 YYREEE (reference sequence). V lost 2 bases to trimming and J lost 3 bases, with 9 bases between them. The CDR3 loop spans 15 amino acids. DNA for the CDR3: TGTGCCAGCAGCTTAAGGACAGACTATAATTCACCCCTCCACTTT. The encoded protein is CASSLRTDYNSPLHF. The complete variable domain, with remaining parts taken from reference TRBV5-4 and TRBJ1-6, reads ETGVTQSPTHLIKTRGQQVTLRCSSQSGHNTVSWYQQALGQGPQFIFQYYREEENGRGNFPPRFSGLQFPNYSSELNVNALELDDSALYLCASSLRTDYNSPLHFGNGTRLTVT.

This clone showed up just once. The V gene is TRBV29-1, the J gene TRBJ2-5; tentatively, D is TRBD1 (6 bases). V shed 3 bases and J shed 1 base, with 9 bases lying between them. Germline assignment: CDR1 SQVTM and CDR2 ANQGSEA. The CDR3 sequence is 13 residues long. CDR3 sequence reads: CSVETGPQETQYF. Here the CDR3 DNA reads TGCAGCGTTGAGACAGGCCCCCAAGAGACCCAGTACTTC. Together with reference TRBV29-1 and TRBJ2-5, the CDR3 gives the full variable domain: SAVISQKPSRDICQRGTSLTIQCQVDSQVTMMFWYRQQPGQSLTLIATANQGSEATYESGFVIDKFPISRPNLTFSTLTVSNMSPEDSSIYLCSVETGPQETQYFGPGTRLLVL.

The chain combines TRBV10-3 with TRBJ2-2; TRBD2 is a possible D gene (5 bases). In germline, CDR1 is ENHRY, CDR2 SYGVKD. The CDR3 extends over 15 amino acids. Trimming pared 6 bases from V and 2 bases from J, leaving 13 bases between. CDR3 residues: CAIRTGIDNTGELFF. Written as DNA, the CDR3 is TGTGCCATCAGAACGGGGATAGATAACACCGGGGAGCTGTTTTTT.

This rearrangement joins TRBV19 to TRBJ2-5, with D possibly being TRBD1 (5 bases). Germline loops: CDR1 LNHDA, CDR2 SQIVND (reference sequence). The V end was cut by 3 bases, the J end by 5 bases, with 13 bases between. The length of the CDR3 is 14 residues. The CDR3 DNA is TGTGCCAGTAGTATCCAGGGCTTAATGGAGACCCAGTACTTC. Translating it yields CASSIQGLMETQYF.

The CDR3 DNA is TGTGCCAGTAGTTTAGGGGGTTCGGGATTCAAAAACATTCAGTACTTC. Protein sequence: CASSLGGSGFKNIQYF. The chain combines TRBV19 with TRBJ2-4; weak D call: TRBD1 (6 bases). The CDR3 contains 16 residues. Germline CDR1 LNHDA, CDR2 SQIVND (reference sequence). Trimming removed 5 bases from V and 3 bases from J, with 17 bases in between.

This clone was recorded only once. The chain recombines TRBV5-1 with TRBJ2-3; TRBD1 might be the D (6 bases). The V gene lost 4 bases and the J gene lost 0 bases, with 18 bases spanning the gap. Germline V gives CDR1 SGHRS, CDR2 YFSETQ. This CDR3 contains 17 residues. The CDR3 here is CASSQSVQGTSTDTQYF. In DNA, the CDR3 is TGCGCCAGCAGCCAATCCGTACAGGGTACGAGCACAGATACGCAGTATTTT.

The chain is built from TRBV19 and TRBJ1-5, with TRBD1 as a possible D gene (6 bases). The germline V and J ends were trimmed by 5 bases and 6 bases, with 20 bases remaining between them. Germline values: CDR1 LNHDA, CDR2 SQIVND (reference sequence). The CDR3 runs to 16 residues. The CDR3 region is CASSPRDTLWGQPQHF. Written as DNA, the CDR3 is TGTGCCAGTAGTCCTCGGGACACGCTTTGGGGTCAGCCCCAGCATTTT. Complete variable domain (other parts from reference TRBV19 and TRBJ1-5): DGGITQSPKYLFRKEGQNVTLSCEQNLNHDAMYWYRQDPGQGLRLIYYSQIVNDFQKGDIAEGYSVSREKKESFPLTVTSAQKNPTAFYLCASSPRDTLWGQPQHFGDGTRLSIL.

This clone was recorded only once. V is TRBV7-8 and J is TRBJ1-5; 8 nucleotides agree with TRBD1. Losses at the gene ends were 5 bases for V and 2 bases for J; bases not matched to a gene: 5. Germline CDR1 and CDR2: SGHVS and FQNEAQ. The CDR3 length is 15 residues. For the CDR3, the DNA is TGTGCCAGCAGCCATCAGGGGGCGGGCAATCAGCCCCAGCATTTT. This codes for CASSHQGAGNQPQHF.

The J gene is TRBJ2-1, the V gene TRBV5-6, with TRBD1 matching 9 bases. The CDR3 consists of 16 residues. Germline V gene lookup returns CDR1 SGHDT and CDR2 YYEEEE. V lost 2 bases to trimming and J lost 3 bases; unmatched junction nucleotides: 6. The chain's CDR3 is CASSFRDRAIYNEQFF. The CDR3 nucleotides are TGTGCCAGCAGCTTTCGGGACAGGGCTATCTACAATGAGCAGTTCTTC. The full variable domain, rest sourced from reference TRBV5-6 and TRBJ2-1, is DAGVTQSPTHLIKTRGQQVTLRCSPKSGHDTVSWYQQALGQGPQFIFQYYEEEERQRGNFPDRFSGHQFPNYSSELNVNALLLGDSALYLCASSFRDRAIYNEQFFGPGTRLTVL.

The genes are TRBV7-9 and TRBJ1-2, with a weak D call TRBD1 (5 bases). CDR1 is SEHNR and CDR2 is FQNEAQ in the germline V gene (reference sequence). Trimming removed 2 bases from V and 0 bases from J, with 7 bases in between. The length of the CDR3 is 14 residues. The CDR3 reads CASSLWGANYGYTF. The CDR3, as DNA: TGTGCCAGCAGCTTATGGGGGGCTAACTATGGCTACACCTTC.

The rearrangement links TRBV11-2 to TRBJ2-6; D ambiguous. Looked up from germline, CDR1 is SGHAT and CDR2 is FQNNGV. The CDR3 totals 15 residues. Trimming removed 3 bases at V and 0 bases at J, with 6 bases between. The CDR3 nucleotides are TGTGCCAGCAGCTTTGGCATCTCTGGGGCCAACGTCCTGACTTTC. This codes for CASSFGISGANVLTF.

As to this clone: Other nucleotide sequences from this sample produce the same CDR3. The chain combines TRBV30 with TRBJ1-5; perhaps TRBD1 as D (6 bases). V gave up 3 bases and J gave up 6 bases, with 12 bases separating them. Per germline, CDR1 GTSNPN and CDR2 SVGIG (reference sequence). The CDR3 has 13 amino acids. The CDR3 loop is CAWSSGGGQPQHF. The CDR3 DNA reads TGTGCCTGGAGCTCGGGGGGCGGTCAGCCCCAGCATTTT.

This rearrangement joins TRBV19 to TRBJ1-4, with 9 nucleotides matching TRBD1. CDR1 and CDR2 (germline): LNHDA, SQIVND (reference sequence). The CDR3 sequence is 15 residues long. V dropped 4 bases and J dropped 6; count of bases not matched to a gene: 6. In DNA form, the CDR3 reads TGTGCCAGTAGTACCCCCGGACAGGGGCATGAAAAACTGTTTTTT. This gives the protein CASSTPGQGHEKLFF.

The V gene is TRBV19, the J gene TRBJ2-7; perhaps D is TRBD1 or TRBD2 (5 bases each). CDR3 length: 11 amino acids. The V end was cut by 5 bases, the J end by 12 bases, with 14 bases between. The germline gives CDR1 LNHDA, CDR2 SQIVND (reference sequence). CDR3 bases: TGTGCCAGTAGTTTCGGGGCTCTCCGGTACTTC. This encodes CASSFGALRYF. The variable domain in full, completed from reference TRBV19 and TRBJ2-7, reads DGGITQSPKYLFRKEGQNVTLSCEQNLNHDAMYWYRQDPGQGLRLIYYSQIVNDFQKGDIAEGYSVSREKKESFPLTVTSAQKNPTAFYLCASSFGALRYFGPGTRLTVT.

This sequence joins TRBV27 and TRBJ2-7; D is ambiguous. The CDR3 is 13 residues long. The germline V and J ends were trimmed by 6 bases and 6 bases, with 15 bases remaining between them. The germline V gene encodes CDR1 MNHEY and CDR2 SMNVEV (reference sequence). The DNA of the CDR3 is TGTGCCAGCAGCGGCCGCTTCCCCCTCGAGCAGTACTTC. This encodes CASSGRFPLEQYF.

In DNA form, the CDR3 reads TGTGCCATCAGTGCCGCAGGGGGGGAGGACACTGAAGCTTTCTTT. Amino acids: CAISAAGGEDTEAFF. V usage is TRBV10-3 and J usage is TRBJ1-1; 7 bases agree with TRBD1. Germline V lookup: CDR1 ENHRY, CDR2 SYGVKD. V shed 4 bases, J shed 3 bases, and the junction held 8 bases outside the gene matches. The CDR3 extends over 15 amino acids.

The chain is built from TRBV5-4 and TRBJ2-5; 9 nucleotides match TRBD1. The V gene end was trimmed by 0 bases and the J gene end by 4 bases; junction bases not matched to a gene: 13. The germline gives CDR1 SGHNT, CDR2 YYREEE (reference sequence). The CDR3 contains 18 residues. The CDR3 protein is CASSLVVVSDRGSETQYF. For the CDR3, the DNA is TGTGCCAGCAGCTTGGTAGTTGTATCGGACAGGGGTTCAGAGACCCAGTACTTC.

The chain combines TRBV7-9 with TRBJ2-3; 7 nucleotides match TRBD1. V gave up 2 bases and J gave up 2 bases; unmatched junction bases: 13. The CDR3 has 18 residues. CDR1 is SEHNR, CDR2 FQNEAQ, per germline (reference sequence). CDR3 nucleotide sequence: TGTGCCAGCAGCTTATCTCCCCGAGGGGGCAGAAACACAGATACGCAGTATTTT. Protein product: CASSLSPRGGRNTDTQYF.

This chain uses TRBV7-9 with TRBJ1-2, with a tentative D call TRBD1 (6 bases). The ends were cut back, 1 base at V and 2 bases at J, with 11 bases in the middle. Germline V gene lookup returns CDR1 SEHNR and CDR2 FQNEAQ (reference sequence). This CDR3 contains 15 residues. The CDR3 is CASSLEVGQNYGYTF. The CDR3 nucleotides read TGTGCCAGCAGCTTAGAGGTCGGACAGAACTATGGCTACACCTTC.

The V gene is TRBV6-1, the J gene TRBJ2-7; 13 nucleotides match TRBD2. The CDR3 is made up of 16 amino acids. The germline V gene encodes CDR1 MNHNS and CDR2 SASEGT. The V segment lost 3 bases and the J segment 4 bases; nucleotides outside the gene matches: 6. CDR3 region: CASSESTSGRFYEQYF. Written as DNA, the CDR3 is TGTGCCAGCAGTGAGTCGACTAGCGGGAGGTTTTACGAGCAGTACTTC.